Listed here are 26 T cell receptor beta chains from one sample, sequenced in a study of T cells in Graves' hyperthyroidism and ophthalmopathy (dated by TCRdb to about 2019). The method behind the library was multiplex PCR. TCRdb names Illumina HiSeq 2000 as the instrument used. TCR beta CDR3 regions were amplified from RNA transcripts. The TCR CDR3 was subjected to a first round of RT-PCR using the HTBI primer set and the Qiagen OneStep RT-PCR kit. TCRdb reran the public reads through fastp at Q25 and MiXCR, keeping productive beta chains. Duplicate CDR3 protein sequences are folded into a single record with the most common DNA and genes. Within this sample are 700,000 or so distinct CDR3 sequences, with around 15% of them counted one time only. The top ten hold under 10% of the sample. Source material: blood. The receptors come from a man between 18 and 29 years old with Graves' hyperthyroidism.

This chain uses TRBV6-1 with TRBJ2-1, with 9 bases aligning to TRBD2. V was clipped by 10 bases and J by 7 bases; unmatched bases: 8. Germline CDR1 and CDR2: MNHNS and SASEGT. This CDR3 region has 13 residues. CDR3 nucleotides: TGTGCCACCCTATCTAGCGGGATAAATGAGCAGTTCTTC. Translation gives CATLSSGINEQFF.

This clonotype was counted ten times or more. J is TRBJ2-1 and V is TRBV12-3 or TRBV12-4; tentatively, D is TRBD1 or TRBD2 (6 bases each). This CDR3 region has 12 residues. Trimming took off 7 bases at V and 3 bases at J, with 7 bases between the two ends. CDR3 sequence reads: CASKGGYNEQFF. The CDR3 nucleotides are TGTGCCAGCAAGGGGGGCTACAATGAGCAGTTCTTC.

This clonotype came up a few times. V gene TRBV28 combines with J gene TRBJ2-7, with D tentatively TRBD2 (5 bases). The CDR3 has 12 residues. Germline CDR1 and CDR2: MDHEN and SYDVKM. Trimming removed 2 bases at V and 7 bases at J, with 9 bases between. CDR3 region: CASSLEGREQYF. The CDR3 nucleotides are TGTGCCAGCAGTTTAGAGGGTAGGGAGCAGTACTTC.

This clonotype was observed a few times. The CDR3 sequence is CASSNQAGGGTDTQYF. The CDR3 region has the DNA TGTGCCAGCAGCAACCAAGCGGGAGGTGGCACAGATACGCAGTATTTT. This chain links TRBV5-4 with TRBJ2-3; TRBD2 matches at 9 bases. J gave up 1 base and V 4 bases, and 7 bases lay outside the gene matches. The CDR3 extends over 16 amino acids. The germline V gene encodes CDR1 SGHNT and CDR2 YYREEE (reference sequence).

This clonotype showed up many times. This chain links TRBV12-3 or TRBV12-4 with TRBJ2-7; D might be TRBD1 or TRBD2, each matching 6 bases. The CDR3 is 15 residues long. V lost 5 bases to trimming and J lost 1 base, with 15 bases between them. CDR3 sequence reads: CASSGGGGVSYEQYF. CDR3 nucleotides: TGTGCCAGCAGTGGGGGCGGAGGGGTGTCCTACGAGCAGTACTTC.

This clonotype was counted many times. The chain employs TRBV2 and TRBJ1-1; no clear D gene. V was cut by 6 bases and J by 0 bases, with 11 bases left in between. CDR3 size: 14 residues. The V gene's germline CDR1 is SNHLY and CDR2 FYNNEI. Here the CDR3 DNA reads TGTGCCAGCAGACAGCGTTACATGAACACTGAAGCTTTCTTT. This translates into CASRQRYMNTEAFF.

This clonotype was detected ten times or more. The chain recombines TRBV18 with TRBJ1-1; D may be TRBD1 (5 bases). The germline V gene has CDR1 KGHSH and CDR2 LQKENI. V lost 5 bases and J lost 4, with 11 bases in between. The CDR3 has 13 residues. Here the CDR3 reads CASSSQGATEAFF. CDR3 nucleotides: TGTGCCAGCTCATCCCAAGGGGCCACTGAAGCTTTCTTT.

In its sample, this clonotype was seen once. A much more abundant neighbour one base away suggests this may be a read error. V usage is TRBV10-3 and J usage is TRBJ2-3; 9 bases match TRBD1. CDR1 ENHRY and CDR2 SYGVKD come from the germline V gene. This CDR3 spans 16 amino acids. CDR3 sequence (DNA): TGTGCCATCAGTGCCCGGACAGGGGCTTCGACAGATGCGCAGTATTTT. Protein product: CAISARTGASTDAQYF.

In this sample, this clonotype turned up once. V is TRBV5-7 and J is TRBJ1-2; 11 bases fit TRBD1. TRBV5-7 is placed among ORFs of uncertain function. With V trimmed by 4 bases and J by 6 bases, 14 bases remained unmatched. CDR3 length equals 17 residues. The CDR3 is CASSALTGTGGKDGYTF. DNA of the CDR3: TGTGCCAGCAGCGCCCTCACCGGGACAGGGGGTAAGGATGGCTACACCTTC.

This chain uses TRBV9 with TRBJ2-2; D not certain. The CDR3 has 12 residues. Trimming cost V 7 bases and J 8 bases, with 12 bases left between them. Germline loops: CDR1 SGDLS, CDR2 YYNGEE. The CDR3 DNA reads TGTGCCAGCGCCCGGGTCTTTGGGGAGCTGTTTTTT. Its translation is CASARVFGELFF.

V is TRBV24-1 and J is TRBJ1-1; D gene ambiguous. Trimming took 6 bases from V and 7 from J, leaving 14 bases between them. This CDR3 has 13 amino acids. CDR1 and CDR2 from the germline V gene are KGHDR and SFDVKD. CDR3 DNA sequence: TGTGCCACCAGTCGTATGGGGAAGGATGAAGCTTTCTTT. Residues: CATSRMGKDEAFF.

V gene TRBV28 combines with J gene TRBJ2-1; D not certain. V shed 2 bases and J shed 10 bases, with 9 bases lying between them. Looked up from germline, CDR1 is MDHEN and CDR2 is SYDVKM. The CDR3 sequence is 12 residues long. CDR3 nucleotides: TGTGCCAGCAGTTTACTCCGGCTGGAGCAGTTCTTC. It specifies CASSLLRLEQFF.

Only one count was recorded for this clonotype. A much larger clone lies one base from this, so it may be a read error. The V call is TRBV20-1, the J call TRBJ2-7; a possible D gene is TRBD1 (5 bases). Germline CDR1 and CDR2: DFQATT and SNEGSKA (reference sequence). CDR3 length: 14 amino acids. The CDR3 bases are TGCAATGCTAGAGATCCGGCAGGGCCCTACGAGCAGTACTTC. Amino acid sequence: CNARDPAGPYEQYF.

This clonotype was picked up a small number of times. The chain joins TRBV14 to TRBJ1-1; D remains ambiguous. The CDR3 runs to 13 residues. CDR1 and CDR2 from the germline V gene are SGHDN and FVKESK. Trimming removed 3 bases from V and 5 bases from J, with 10 bases in between. The CDR3 reads CASSQYRKTEAFF. CDR3 bases: TGTGCCAGCAGCCAGTACCGAAAGACTGAAGCTTTCTTT. Complete variable domain (other parts from reference TRBV14 and TRBJ1-1): EAGVTQFPSHSVIEKGQTVTLRCDPISGHDNLYWYRRVMGKEIKFLLHFVKESKQDESGMPNNRFLAERTGGTYSTLKVQPAELEDSGVYFCASSQYRKTEAFFGQGTRLTVV.

In this sample, this clonotype turned up many times. The rearrangement joins TRBV29-1 to TRBJ1-5, with 7 bases matching TRBD1. The CDR3 spans 12 residues. The J segment lost 6 bases and the V segment lost 4 bases, leaving 3 bases of the junction unmatched. In germline, CDR1 is SQVTM, CDR2 ANQGSEA. The CDR3 spells CSVGQGGQPQHF. For the CDR3, the DNA is TGCAGCGTTGGACAGGGAGGTCAGCCCCAGCATTTT. Based on the CDR3 plus reference TRBV29-1 and TRBJ1-5, the full variable domain is SAVISQKPSRDICQRGTSLTIQCQVDSQVTMMFWYRQQPGQSLTLIATANQGSEATYESGFVIDKFPISRPNLTFSTLTVSNMSPEDSSIYLCSVGQGGQPQHFGDGTRLSIL.

Notes on this clonotype: A clone one base away is much larger, so this may be a read error. The gene calls are TRBV7-2 and TRBJ1-1; no reliable D call. CDR3 length: 13 amino acids. CDR1 is SGHTA, CDR2 FQGNSA, per germline. The CDR3 loop reads CASSPTRNTETFF. The DNA of the CDR3 is TGTGCCAGCAGCCCGACGCGTAACACTGAAACTTTCTTT.

This clonotype was recorded many times. The chain has TRBV6-1 and TRBJ1-6, with unresolved D. The CDR3 contains 15 residues. Germline CDR1 and CDR2: MNHNS and SASEGT. Trimming cost V 10 bases and J 7 bases, with 20 bases left between them. CDR3 sequence: CATRTDRGANSPLHF. In DNA, the CDR3 is TGTGCCACCCGCACGGACCGGGGAGCGAATTCACCCCTCCACTTT.

This clonotype was picked up many times. The CDR3 DNA sequence: TGTGCCAGCAGCTTAGCACTAGGGACAGATACGCAGTATTTT. Amino acid sequence: CASSLALGTDTQYF. V is TRBV11-3 and J is TRBJ2-3; tentative D call: TRBD2 (5 bases). Germline-derived CDR1 and CDR2 are SGHNT and YENEEA. Trimming removed 1 base from V and 3 bases from J, with 8 bases in between. The CDR3 spans 14 residues.

There are many counts of this clonotype. The chain joins TRBV20-1 to TRBJ1-1; 7 bases line up with TRBD1. Germline CDR1 reads DFQATT; CDR2 reads SNEGSKA (reference sequence). CDR3 size: 13 residues. Trimming removed 6 bases from V and 3 bases from J; junction bases left unmatched: 7. The CDR3 is CSAARQGYTEAFF. As DNA, the CDR3 is TGCAGTGCCGCGCGACAGGGATACACTGAAGCTTTCTTT.

This clonotype occurred a few times. The V call is TRBV25-1, the J call TRBJ1-3; the D gene is possibly TRBD1 (5 bases). V lost 1 base and J lost 7, with 14 bases in between. CDR1 is MGHDK and CDR2 is SYGVNS in the germline V gene. The CDR3 contains 15 residues. Written as DNA, the CDR3 is TGTGCCAGCAGTGAATTCGGCGCCAAGGGGAACACCATATATTTT. Protein sequence: CASSEFGAKGNTIYF.

This clonotype has only a few counts. The CDR3 DNA sequence: TGCGCCTCGACTAGCGGAACGAACACCGGGGAGCTGTTTTTT. Its translation: CASTSGTNTGELFF. The J gene is TRBJ2-2, the V gene TRBV5-1; 9 positions match TRBD2. CDR1 and CDR2 from the germline V gene are SGHRS and YFSETQ. V lost 10 bases, J lost 0 bases, and 4 bases stayed unmatched. The CDR3 extends over 14 amino acids.

In its sample, this clonotype was seen a few times. The V call is TRBV3-1, the J call TRBJ2-3, with D perhaps matching TRBD2 (6 bases). This CDR3 comprises 15 residues. Germline values: CDR1 LGHDT, CDR2 YNNKEL (reference sequence). Trimming took off 0 bases at V and 1 base at J, with 8 bases between the two ends. The CDR3 is CASSQEAGGTDTQYF. CDR3 nucleotide sequence: TGTGCCAGCAGCCAAGAAGCGGGCGGCACAGATACGCAGTATTTT.

The chain employs TRBV7-2 and TRBJ2-3; no clear D. With 1 base removed from V and 4 bases from J, the gap between germline ends came to 12 bases. This CDR3 contains 15 residues. Germline values: CDR1 SGHTA, CDR2 FQGNSA. The CDR3 DNA follows: TGTGCCAGCAGCTTAGAAGGACCAGGTCCAGATACGCAGTATTTT. Translation: CASSLEGPGPDTQYF.

This clonotype has ten or more counts. This sequence joins TRBV6-1 and TRBJ1-1, with a possible D match to TRBD1 (6 bases). Trimming pared 8 bases from V and 5 bases from J, leaving 12 bases between. The CDR3 runs 12 residues. Germline values: CDR1 MNHNS, CDR2 SASEGT. The CDR3 loop reads CASHRVGTEAFF. The CDR3 region has the DNA TGTGCCAGCCACAGGGTCGGGACTGAAGCTTTCTTT.

The chain is built from TRBV10-3 and TRBJ2-5, with 15 bases aligning to TRBD2. Germline V gene data show CDR1 as ENHRY and CDR2 as SYGVKD. V lost 2 bases, J lost 5 bases, and 3 bases stayed unmatched. The CDR3 consists of 16 residues. This chain's CDR3 is CAISEAGTSGRETQYF. The CDR3 coding sequence is TGTGCCATCAGTGAGGCCGGGACTAGCGGGAGGGAGACCCAGTACTTC.

This clonotype was recorded many times. The chain has TRBV28 and TRBJ2-1; no firm D call. This CDR3 has 13 amino acids. CDR1 and CDR2 (germline): MDHEN, SYDVKM. V was clipped by 4 bases and J by 3 bases, with 7 bases between them. The CDR3 here is CASSYTDYNEQFF. The CDR3 bases are TGTGCCAGCAGTTACACGGACTACAATGAGCAGTTCTTC.